These 20 T cell receptor beta chains were sequenced from one sample in a study of CD8 T cells in Susac syndrome. With random hexamers, 0.5 to 1 ug RNA was reverse transcribed. TCRdb re-called the immunoSEQ multiplex PCR reads through MiXCR, storing one row per CDR3 protein. The sample holds fewer than 85,000 distinct CDR3 sequences, roughly 95% seen once. Specimen: CD8+ T cells from PBMCs. These receptors were obtained from a human donor with Susac syndrome.

The rearrangement links TRBV7-8 to TRBJ2-6; D is uncertain. The germline V and J ends were trimmed by 5 bases and 0 bases, with 8 bases remaining between them. Germline values: CDR1 SGHVS, CDR2 FQNEAQ. The CDR3 has 15 amino acids. The chain's CDR3 is CASSGTDSGANVLTF. In nucleotides, the CDR3 is TGTGCCAGCAGCGGAACCGACTCTGGGGCCAACGTCCTGACTTTC.

The chain uses TRBV4-1 and TRBJ2-5; 7 nucleotides match TRBD1. This CDR3 comprises 16 residues. Germline V gene lookup returns CDR1 MGHRA and CDR2 YSYEKL. The V segment lost 0 bases and the J segment 2 bases; nucleotides outside the gene matches: 6. Here the CDR3 reads CASSQDWTRGQETQYF. As DNA, the CDR3 is TGCGCCAGCAGCCAAGATTGGACCAGGGGGCAAGAGACCCAGTACTTC.

This sequence joins TRBV7-9 and TRBJ2-7, with 9 bases lining up with TRBD1. The V gene's germline CDR1 is SEHNR and CDR2 FQNEAQ (reference sequence). The trim removed 5 bases at V and 1 base at J, leaving 6 bases unmatched. The CDR3 contains 15 residues. The CDR3: CASSQPGQGSYEQYF. CDR3 coding DNA: TGTGCCAGCAGCCAACCGGGACAGGGATCCTACGAGCAGTACTTC.

This clonotype was observed a single time. The chain uses TRBV18 and TRBJ2-7; D unresolved. The CDR3 covers 13 residues. The germline V gene has CDR1 KGHSH and CDR2 LQKENI. V was cut by 2 bases and J by 2 bases, with 7 bases left in between. The DNA of the CDR3 is TGTGCCAGCTCACCAGCTGGAACCTACGAGCAGTACTTC. Residues: CASSPAGTYEQYF.

The CDR3 region is CASSRGDIQYF. As DNA, the CDR3 is TGCGCCAGCAGTAGGGGGGACATTCAGTACTTC. The gene calls are TRBV5-1 and TRBJ2-4; perhaps D is TRBD1 or TRBD2 (6 bases each). Trimming removed 5 bases from V and 8 bases from J, with 8 bases in between. The CDR3 covers 11 residues. Germline V gives CDR1 SGHRS, CDR2 YFSETQ.

The chain is built from TRBV2 and TRBJ1-1; D might be TRBD1 (5 bases). The germline V gene has CDR1 SNHLY and CDR2 FYNNEI. This CDR3 is 14 amino acids long. V lost 3 bases and J lost 0, with 8 bases in between. The CDR3 here is CASSDQGVNTEAFF. CDR3 sequence (DNA): TGTGCCAGCAGTGACCAGGGCGTGAACACTGAAGCTTTCTTT.

This chain joins TRBV30 and TRBJ2-7, with 9 bases fitting TRBD1. CDR3 length equals 15 residues. CDR1 is GTSNPN and CDR2 is SVGIG in the germline V gene (reference sequence). J gave up 1 base and V 0 bases, and 4 bases lay outside the gene matches. The CDR3 protein is CAWSVLGTGSYEQYF. As DNA, the CDR3 is TGTGCCTGGAGTGTACTAGGGACAGGGTCCTACGAGCAGTACTTC.

The table lists this clonotype with a count of one. The chain combines TRBV12-3 or TRBV12-4 with TRBJ2-1; D is perhaps TRBD1 (6 bases). Trimming cost V 5 bases and J 8 bases, with 13 bases left between them. This CDR3 is built from 13 residues. CDR3 loop: CASSRPPGDEQFF. The CDR3 nucleotides are TGTGCCAGCAGTCGCCCTCCAGGGGATGAGCAGTTCTTC.

The chain uses TRBV11-2 and TRBJ1-5; 11 bases map to TRBD1. The CDR3 loop spans 15 amino acids. The trim removed 7 bases at V and 1 base at J, leaving 3 bases unmatched. Germline values: CDR1 SGHAT, CDR2 FQNNGV. This chain's CDR3 is CASTRTGGSNQPQHF. In nucleotides, the CDR3 is TGTGCCAGCACCCGGACAGGGGGCAGCAATCAGCCCCAGCATTTT. The full variable domain, its missing parts supplied by reference TRBV11-2 and TRBJ1-5, is EAGVAQSPRYKIIEKRQSVAFWCNPISGHATLYWYQQILGQGPKLLIQFQNNGVVDDSQLPKDRFSAERLKGVDSTLKIQPAKLEDSAVYLCASTRTGGSNQPQHFGDGTRLSIL.

This chain uses TRBV28 with TRBJ2-7; 10 nucleotides agree with TRBD1. Germline CDR1 and CDR2: MDHEN and SYDVKM. The V and J ends lost 7 bases and 3 bases, in that order; junction bases with no gene match: 3. The CDR3 spans 13 residues. The CDR3 region has the DNA TGTGCCAGCATAAGGACAGGGGGCTACGAGCAGTACTTC. It is translated as CASIRTGGYEQYF.

This chain connects TRBV30 to TRBJ2-7; TRBD2 might be the D (6 bases). With 4 bases removed from V and 2 bases from J, the gap between germline ends came to 9 bases. Germline V lookup: CDR1 GTSNPN, CDR2 SVGIG (reference sequence). The length of the CDR3 is 12 residues. Written as DNA, the CDR3 is TGTGCCTGGACGGGACTTACCTACGAGCAGTACTTC. Amino acids: CAWTGLTYEQYF.

The chain employs TRBV12-3 or TRBV12-4 and TRBJ2-7; D may be TRBD1 (7 bases). CDR3 size: 14 residues. V lost 5 bases and J 3 bases, leaving 14 bases between the germline ends. The CDR3 DNA reads as TGTGCCAGCAGTCCCGACAGGGACTTCTACGAGCAGTACTTC. It specifies CASSPDRDFYEQYF.

V is TRBV6-2 or TRBV6-3 and J is TRBJ2-2, with 8 nucleotides matching TRBD1. J gave up 3 bases and V 6 bases, and 6 bases lay outside the gene matches. The CDR3 length is 15 residues. Germline V gene lookup returns CDR1 MNHEY and CDR2 SVGEGT. As DNA, the CDR3 is TGTGCCAGCAGGGACAGGGCTTTGGACACCGGGGAGCTGTTTTTT. It specifies CASRDRALDTGELFF.

The chain recombines TRBV12-3 or TRBV12-4 with TRBJ1-5; no clear D. The CDR3 is made up of 18 amino acids. Trimming cost V 4 bases and J 4 bases, with 23 bases left between them. The CDR3 sequence: CASSSGSSTYLRNQPQHF. CDR3 sequence (DNA): TGTGCCAGCAGTTCAGGCAGTTCAACCTACCTACGGAATCAGCCCCAGCATTTT.

The chain uses TRBV4-3 and TRBJ1-1; D is unresolved. The CDR3 runs 13 residues. The germline gives CDR1 LGHNA, CDR2 YSLEER. The V and J ends lost 1 base and 1 base respectively, with 4 bases between them. CDR3 in amino acids: CASSQVANTEAFF. The CDR3 DNA is TGCGCCAGCAGCCAAGTGGCGAACACTGAAGCTTTCTTT.

This chain connects TRBV9 to TRBJ2-1; D remains unclear. The germline V gene has CDR1 SGDLS and CDR2 YYNGEE. V lost 0 bases, J lost 8 bases, and 9 bases lay in between. The CDR3 has 13 amino acids. CDR3 protein: CASSVAATDEQFF. DNA for the CDR3: TGTGCCAGCAGCGTAGCAGCGACTGATGAGCAGTTCTTC. Looking up the rest from reference TRBV9 and TRBJ2-1 gives the full variable domain: DSGVTQTPKHLITATGQRVTLRCSPRSGDLSVYWYQQSLDQGLQFLIQYYNGEERAKGNILERFSAQQFPDLHSELNLSSLELGDSALYFCASSVAATDEQFFGPGTRLTVL.

The chain couples TRBV5-6 to TRBJ2-1; D uncertain. V was clipped by 5 bases and J by 4 bases, with 10 bases between them. The CDR3 runs 13 residues. Germline-derived CDR1 and CDR2 are SGHDT and YYEEEE. The CDR3: CASSSDGYNEQFF. DNA for the CDR3: TGTGCCAGCAGTTCGGACGGATACAATGAGCAGTTCTTC.

The V gene is TRBV9, the J gene TRBJ2-7; D is perhaps TRBD1 (6 bases). The CDR3 length is 14 residues. V was clipped by 4 bases and J by 3 bases, with 14 bases between them. Germline V gene sequence: CDR1 SGDLS, CDR2 YYNGEE. CDR3 bases: TGTGCCAGCAGCTACGGACAGTCCAACTACGAGCAGTACTTC. This codes for CASSYGQSNYEQYF.

The chain recombines TRBV6-1 with TRBJ2-5; D is unresolved. Trimming took 5 bases from V and 4 from J, leaving 11 bases between them. The CDR3 loop spans 13 amino acids. Germline values: CDR1 MNHNS, CDR2 SASEGT. The CDR3 reads CASSFRLLETQYF. CDR3 bases: TGTGCCAGCAGTTTTAGGCTTTTAGAGACCCAGTACTTC.

The chain is built from TRBV5-1 and TRBJ2-3; possibly TRBD2 for D (6 bases). V lost 4 bases and J lost 4, with 13 bases in between. Germline CDR1 and CDR2: SGHRS and YFSETQ. The CDR3 totals 14 residues. The CDR3 region is CASSPTSIPDTQYF. The CDR3 DNA reads TGCGCCAGCAGCCCGACTAGTATTCCAGATACGCAGTATTTT.